Given below is one T cell receptor (beta chain) in context. What it binds is not known. Sequencing used immunoSEQ multiplex PCR; TCRdb keeps in-frame clones, though not all of them. The sample carries some 270,000 clones, approximately 90% recorded once. Treatment of the sample: 15 to 20 received Ad26.COV2.S at low or high dose, single or two shots; several received placebo; per-sample allocation not given. Specimens were obtained on day 63 following the first vaccine or placebo injection. Donation came from an adult in Boston who was aged 18-55 years. This entry belongs to a study of Ad26.COV2.S vaccination and SARS-CoV-2 variants. Background on the study: Intramuscular Ad26.COV2.S doses were given once or twice, 56 days apart. Findings and limits, study-wide: Non-spike TCR breadth showed similarity between vaccine and placebo recipients. Vaccine recipients posted higher spike-specific TCR breadth than their placebo counterparts.

The CDR3 totals 11 residues. The V gene lost 7 bases and the J gene lost 7 bases, with 9 bases spanning the gap. Per germline, CDR1 SGHRS and CDR2 YFSETQ. Specimen: peripheral blood, collected in a trial of Ad26.COV2.S vaccine versus placebo. The gene calls are TRBV5-1 and TRBJ2-1, with a weak D call TRBD2 (5 bases). The clonotype comes from a person between 18 and 65 years old who received the Ad26.COV2.S COVID-19 vaccine or a placebo. CDR3 sequence (DNA): TGCGCCAGCCATACGGGGAATGAGCAGTTCTTC. This encodes CASHTGNEQFF.